There are many counts of the clone carrying this TCR beta chain. Its antigen remains unidentified. As the method for making TCR beta libraries, quantitative 5'-RACE with molecular barcodes was used. From the 5' RACE reads, TCRdb called clonotypes with MiXCR, one entry per CDR3 protein. The sample holds about 460,000 distinct CDR3 sequences; about 5.7% are singletons and the top ten take around 3.6%. The record originates from a study of CD8 T cells in ankylosing spondylitis. The CDR3 spans 12 residues. Germline V gene data show CDR1 as MNHEY and CDR2 as SMNVEV (reference sequence). Trimming removed 7 bases at V and 8 bases at J, with 12 bases between. Study-wide results and caveats: Apparently characteristic of ankylosing spondylitis blood was a TCR beta motif (about eight highly homologous variants). Earlier authors reported some of these motif variants in reactive arthritis synovial fluid and blood. Disease-linked clones displayed a CD8+ phenotype and appeared relatively rarely in peripheral blood. Reported data indicate significant enrichment of disease-linked clones within matched ankylosing spondylitis synovial fluid.

The sequence came from a male donor with ankylosing spondylitis. Specimen: blood, either unsorted or a sorted T cell fraction (not recorded which). The chain links TRBV27 to TRBJ2-1; D unclear. CDR3 coding DNA: TGTGCCAGCAATTCTCCTCTCTATGAGCAGTTCTTC. This gives the protein CASNSPLYEQFF.